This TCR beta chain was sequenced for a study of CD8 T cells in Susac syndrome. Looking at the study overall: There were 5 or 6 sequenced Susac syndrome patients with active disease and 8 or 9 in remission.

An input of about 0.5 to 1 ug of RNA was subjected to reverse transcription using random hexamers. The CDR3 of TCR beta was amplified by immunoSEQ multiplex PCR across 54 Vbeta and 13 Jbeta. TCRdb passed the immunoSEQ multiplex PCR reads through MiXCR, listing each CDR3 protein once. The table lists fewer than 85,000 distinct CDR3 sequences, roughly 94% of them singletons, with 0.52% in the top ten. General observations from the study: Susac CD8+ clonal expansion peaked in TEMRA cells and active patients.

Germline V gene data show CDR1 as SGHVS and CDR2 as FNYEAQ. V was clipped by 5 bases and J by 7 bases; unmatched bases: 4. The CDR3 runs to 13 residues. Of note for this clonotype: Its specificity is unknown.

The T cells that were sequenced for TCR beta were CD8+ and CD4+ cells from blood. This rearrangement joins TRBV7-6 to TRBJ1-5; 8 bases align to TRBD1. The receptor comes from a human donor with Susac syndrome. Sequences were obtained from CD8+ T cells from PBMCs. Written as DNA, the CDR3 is TGTGCCAGCAGCCTCCGACAGGGGCAGCCCCAGCATTTT. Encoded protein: CASSLRQGQPQHF.